The clone carrying this TCR beta chain was seen ten or more times. This specimen belongs to a study of T cells in Graves' hyperthyroidism and ophthalmopathy. The overall study: Blood from the periphery was taken at initial diagnosis, before any treatment.

Template material for amplifying TCR beta CDR3 regions consisted of RNA transcripts. With the HTBI primer set, the TCR CDR3 went through a first round of RT-PCR. TCRdb passed the multiplex PCR reads through MiXCR, listing each CDR3 protein once. The sample holds about 350,000 distinct CDR3 sequences; approximately 19% are singletons and the top ten take roughly 3.5%. The V end was cut by 4 bases, the J end by 4 bases, with 15 bases between. The CDR3 covers 14 residues. The germline gives CDR1 SGDLS, CDR2 YYNGEE. The sequenced sample was blood. The source is a woman aged 18-35 years with Graves' hyperthyroidism. The rearrangement uses TRBV9 and TRBJ2-7; no definite D call. CDR3 bases: TGTGCCAGCAGCACCCCCCCAGGATCATACGAGCAGTACTTC. Translation gives CASSTPPGSYEQYF.